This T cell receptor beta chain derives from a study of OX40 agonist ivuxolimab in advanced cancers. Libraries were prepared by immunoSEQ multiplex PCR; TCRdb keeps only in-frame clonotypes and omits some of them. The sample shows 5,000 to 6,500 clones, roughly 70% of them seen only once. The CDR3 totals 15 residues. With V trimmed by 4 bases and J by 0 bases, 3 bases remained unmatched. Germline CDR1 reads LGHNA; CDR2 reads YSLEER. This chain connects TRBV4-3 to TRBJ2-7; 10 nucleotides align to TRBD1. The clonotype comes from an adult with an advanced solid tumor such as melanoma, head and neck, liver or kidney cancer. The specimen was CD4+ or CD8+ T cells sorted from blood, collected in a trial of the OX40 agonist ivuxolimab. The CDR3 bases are TGCGCCAGCAGCCCGACAGGGGGCAGCTCCTACGAGCAGTACTTC. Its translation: CASSPTGGSSYEQYF.